The next 9 T cell receptor beta chains were all read from a single sample in a study of CD8 T cells in ankylosing spondylitis. In TCRdb, the 5' RACE reads were re-called with MiXCR into one record per CDR3 protein. This table holds about 130,000 distinct CDR3 sequences, roughly 7.3% found once. Sequenced input: blood, either unsorted or a sorted T cell fraction (not recorded which). These receptors all stem from a male donor with ankylosing spondylitis or in good health (not recorded which).

This clonotype was counted ten times or more. V gene TRBV12-3 or TRBV12-4 combines with J gene TRBJ2-7; a possible D gene is TRBD1 (5 bases). This CDR3 has 15 amino acids. V gave up 4 bases and J gave up 1 base, with 14 bases separating them. Here the CDR3 reads CASSSPRQGSYEQYF. CDR3 nucleotides: TGTGCCAGCAGTTCGCCCCGGCAGGGTTCCTACGAGCAGTACTTC.

This clonotype showed up many times. The V and J genes are TRBV4-1 and TRBJ2-3; no firm D call. Trimming removed 1 base from V and 4 bases from J, with 9 bases in between. The germline V gene has CDR1 MGHRA and CDR2 YSYEKL. This CDR3 is built from 14 residues. CDR3 sequence (DNA): TGCGCCAGCAGCCAAGCCTTACCCCCAGATACGCAGTATTTT. It yields the protein CASSQALPPDTQYF.

In its sample, this clonotype was seen many times. The chain has TRBV5-1 and TRBJ2-1; D possibly corresponds to TRBD2 (6 bases). This CDR3 comprises 14 residues. V was trimmed by 0 bases and J by 8 bases, leaving 12 bases between them. Germline V gene sequence: CDR1 SGHRS, CDR2 YFSETQ. The CDR3 nucleotides are TGCGCCAGCAGCTTGGGGGAGGCCGGTTATGAGCAGTTCTTC. Residues: CASSLGEAGYEQFF. Variable domain in full (rest from reference TRBV5-1 and TRBJ2-1): KAGVTQTPRYLIKTRGQQVTLSCSPISGHRSVSWYQQTPGQGLQFLFEYFSETQRNKGNFPGRFSGRQFSNSRSEMNVSTLELGDSALYLCASSLGEAGYEQFFGPGTRLTVL.

In its sample, this clonotype was seen many times. The V call is TRBV7-3, the J call TRBJ2-3, with unresolved D. V was clipped by 5 bases and J by 2 bases, with 11 bases between them. The CDR3 runs 14 residues. In germline, CDR1 is SGHTA, CDR2 FQGTGA. CDR3 loop: CASSPGPITDTQYF. CDR3 DNA: TGTGCCAGCAGCCCCGGACCGATCACAGATACGCAGTATTTT.

Ten or more counts support this clonotype. The J gene is TRBJ1-1, the V gene TRBV19; TRBD1 matches 7 bases. The germline CDR1 and CDR2 sequences are LNHDA and SQIVND (reference sequence). This CDR3 region has 15 residues. Losses at the gene ends were 4 bases for V and 4 bases for J; bases not matched to a gene: 9. CDR3 amino acids: CASSTNRGKATEAFF. The CDR3 DNA reads as TGTGCCAGTAGTACCAACAGGGGAAAAGCCACTGAAGCTTTCTTT.

The V and J genes are TRBV29-1 and TRBJ2-7; TRBD1 matches at 7 bases. CDR1 and CDR2 (germline): SQVTM, ANQGSEA. V was pared by 4 bases and J by 6 bases, with 6 bases of the junction left unmatched. This CDR3 spans 12 amino acids. The CDR3 DNA follows: TGCAGCGTTGGAAGGGGGCAGGCCGAGCAGTACTTC. The encoded protein is CSVGRGQAEQYF.

This clonotype was counted ten times or more. The V gene is TRBV14, the J gene TRBJ1-4; 7 positions match TRBD1. Germline CDR1 SGHDN, CDR2 FVKESK. The CDR3 is made up of 15 amino acids. The trim removed 4 bases at V and 8 bases at J, leaving 10 bases unmatched. CDR3 coding DNA: TGTGCCAGCAGCCCAAAACAGGGGATCGAGGAAAAACTGTTTTTT. It specifies CASSPKQGIEEKLFF.

This clonotype was counted many times. The chain joins TRBV5-5 to TRBJ2-7, with 10 bases identical to TRBD1. The ends lost 6 bases at V and 2 bases at J; junction bases unmatched: 11. Per the germline V gene, CDR1 is SGHKS and CDR2 is YYEKEE (reference sequence). This CDR3 is 16 amino acids long. The CDR3 loop reads CASTLVGTGVAYEQYF. The CDR3 nucleotides are TGTGCCAGCACCCTGGTAGGGACAGGGGTTGCCTACGAGCAGTACTTC.

This clonotype has ten or more counts. V is TRBV6-2 or TRBV6-3 and J is TRBJ2-3, with 9 bases matching TRBD2. This CDR3 has 16 amino acids. CDR1 is MNHEY and CDR2 is SVGEGT in the germline V gene. J was trimmed by 1 base and V by 4 bases; bases with no gene match: 6. DNA for the CDR3: TGTGCCAGCAGTTCGATGATAGCGGGAGGCACAGATACGCAGTATTTT. Translating gives CASSSMIAGGTDTQYF.